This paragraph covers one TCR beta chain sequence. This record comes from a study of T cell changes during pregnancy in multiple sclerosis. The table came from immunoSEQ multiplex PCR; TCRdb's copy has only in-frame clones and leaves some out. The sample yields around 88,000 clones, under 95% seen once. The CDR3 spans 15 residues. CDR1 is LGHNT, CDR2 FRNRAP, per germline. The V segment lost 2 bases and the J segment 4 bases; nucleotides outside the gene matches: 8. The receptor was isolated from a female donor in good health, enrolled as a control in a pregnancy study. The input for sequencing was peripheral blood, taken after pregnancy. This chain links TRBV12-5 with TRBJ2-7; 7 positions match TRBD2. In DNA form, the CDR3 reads TGTGCTAGTGGTTTGTCGGGGGGTGGGATTTACGAGCAGTACTTC. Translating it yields CASGLSGGGIYEQYF.